This T cell receptor beta chain was sequenced during a study of blood T cell repertoires in COVID-19. On the study more broadly: The samples span acute and convalescent COVID-19 from the United States, Italy and Spain. In each case, the material was cDNA or gDNA derived from T cells, B-cell-depleted T cells, or PBMCs.

Under the authors' procedure: The authors estimated nucleated cell counts from reference gene primer amplification. Repertoires were generated with immunoSEQ multiplex PCR, while TCRdb's copy carries only in-frame clones and drops some. The V and J calls and the clone size are those of that table, but D and trimming were determined from the DNA. This table holds about 40,000 clones, 65% to 80% found once. V shed 5 bases and J shed 4 bases, with 20 bases lying between them. Germline loops: CDR1 LNHDA, CDR2 SQIVND (reference sequence). This CDR3 comprises 17 residues. This TCR was sampled from a man at least 80 years old with acute or convalescent COVID-19. The specimen sequenced was peripheral blood. The chain is built from TRBV19 and TRBJ2-2; the D gene is possibly TRBD1 (5 bases). As DNA, the CDR3 is TGTGCCAGTAGTTTATACTTCGACAGAACCTCCACCGGGGAGCTGTTTTTT. This sequence encodes CASSLYFDRTSTGELFF.